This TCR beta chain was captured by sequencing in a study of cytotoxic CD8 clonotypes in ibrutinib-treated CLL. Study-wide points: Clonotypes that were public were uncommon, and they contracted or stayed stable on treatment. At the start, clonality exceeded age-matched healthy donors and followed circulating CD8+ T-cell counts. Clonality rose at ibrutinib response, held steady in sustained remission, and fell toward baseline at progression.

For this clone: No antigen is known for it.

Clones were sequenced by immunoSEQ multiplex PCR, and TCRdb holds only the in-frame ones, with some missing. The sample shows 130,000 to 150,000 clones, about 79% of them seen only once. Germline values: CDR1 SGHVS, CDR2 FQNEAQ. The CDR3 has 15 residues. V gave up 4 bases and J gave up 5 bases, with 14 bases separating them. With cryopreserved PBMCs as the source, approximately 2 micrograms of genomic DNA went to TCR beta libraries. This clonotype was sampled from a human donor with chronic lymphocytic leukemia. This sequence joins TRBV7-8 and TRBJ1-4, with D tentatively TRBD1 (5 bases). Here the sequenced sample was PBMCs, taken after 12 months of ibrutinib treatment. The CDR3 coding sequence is TGTGCCAGCAGCTCTAGTGGGGGGAGGAATGAAAAACTGTTTTTT. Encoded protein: CASSSSGGRNEKLFF.